The clone carrying this TCR beta chain was recorded at least ten times. This record comes from a study of patients with pleural tuberculosis. MiXCR, applied by TCRdb to the reads, yields one record per CDR3 protein. The data hold tens of thousands of distinct CDR3 sequences, with 7.3% observed a single time. The V gene end was trimmed by 5 bases and the J gene end by 0 bases; junction bases not matched to a gene: 4. Germline values: CDR1 LGHDT, CDR2 YNNKEL (reference sequence). The CDR3 contains 15 residues. The TCR sequence derives from a human donor with pleural tuberculosis. The rearrangement joins TRBV3-1 to TRBJ2-3, with 8 nucleotides matching TRBD2. The CDR3 bases are TGTGCCAGCAGCACCGGGACTAGAAGCACAGATACGCAGTATTTT. This sequence encodes CASSTGTRSTDTQYF.